These 8 T cell receptor beta chains came from one sample sequenced in a study of blood T cell repertoires in COVID-19. Assay: immunoSEQ multiplex PCR; the TCRdb copy retains only in-frame clones and omits some. The sample gives around 180,000 clones, about 85% of which show up once; approximately 6.9% is in the top ten. The sample taken for sequencing was peripheral blood. All receptors derive from a man older than 75 with COVID-19, enrolled during active disease.

In its sample, this clone was seen a few times. The chain recombines TRBV4-1 with TRBJ1-4; the match to TRBD1 covers 10 bases. Germline CDR1 and CDR2: MGHRA and YSYEKL. CDR3 length: 15 amino acids. J was trimmed by 5 bases and V by 1 base; bases with no gene match: 1. CDR3 sequence: CASSQGQGANEKLFF. The CDR3 DNA is TGCGCCAGCAGCCAAGGACAGGGGGCGAATGAAAAACTGTTTTTT.

This clone was seen more than once but under ten times. The genes are TRBV28 and TRBJ1-2; 9 bases line up with TRBD1. The CDR3 runs to 15 residues. The J segment lost 4 bases and the V segment lost 4 bases, leaving 7 bases of the junction unmatched. Germline V lookup: CDR1 MDHEN, CDR2 SYDVKM. The CDR3 DNA follows: TGTGCCAGCAGTTCTCAACAGGGGGCGTCCTATGGCTACACCTTC. Translating gives CASSSQQGASYGYTF.

This clone came up a few times. The CDR3 protein is CASTPDRDIVQPQHF. The CDR3 DNA is TGTGCCAGCACCCCGGACAGGGACATAGTTCAGCCCCAGCATTTT. The chain combines TRBV28 with TRBJ1-5; 8 bases match TRBD1. The V gene end was trimmed by 7 bases and the J gene end by 6 bases; junction bases not matched to a gene: 11. Per germline, CDR1 MDHEN and CDR2 SYDVKM. CDR3 size: 15 residues.

The J gene is TRBJ2-1, the V gene TRBV7-2, with D tentatively TRBD2 (5 bases). CDR1 is SGHTA, CDR2 FQGNSA, per germline. The CDR3 extends over 15 amino acids. The ends were cut back, 5 bases at V and 4 bases at J, with 15 bases in the middle. CDR3 sequence: CASSPTSVSYNEQFF. The CDR3 coding sequence is TGTGCCAGCAGCCCTACTAGTGTTTCGTACAATGAGCAGTTCTTC.

V usage is TRBV5-1 and J usage is TRBJ2-7, with TRBD1 matching 7 bases. CDR3 length: 16 amino acids. In germline, CDR1 is SGHRS, CDR2 YFSETQ. Unmatched junction bases numbered 8, after V lost 0 bases and J lost 2 bases. CDR3 nucleotides: TGCGCCAGCAGCTTGGGCCACCGGGACAGCACCTACGAGCAGTACTTC. Amino acids: CASSLGHRDSTYEQYF.

V usage is TRBV7-9 and J usage is TRBJ1-4; 7 bases agree with TRBD1. Trimming at V came to 6 bases and at J to 3 bases, leaving 13 bases not matched to a gene. The germline CDR1 and CDR2 sequences are SEHNR and FQNEAQ (reference sequence). This CDR3 spans 17 amino acids. The CDR3 DNA follows: TGTGCCAGCAGTTCAAGACAGGGCCCAATTCCTAATGAAAAACTGTTTTTT. It translates to CASSSRQGPIPNEKLFF.

J is TRBJ2-7 and V is TRBV3-1 (or the pseudogene TRBV3-2), with a possible D match to TRBD2 (6 bases). The CDR3 sequence is 13 residues long. The germline V and J ends were trimmed by 5 bases and 7 bases, with 15 bases remaining between them. CDR1 LGHDT and CDR2 YNNKEL come from the germline V gene (reference sequence). CDR3 amino acids: CASSFMEGSEQYF. CDR3 sequence (DNA): TGTGCCAGCAGCTTCATGGAGGGTTCTGAGCAGTACTTC.

This chain connects TRBV21-1 to TRBJ1-1; the DNA was not compared with TRBD1, the D call given in the table. TRBV21-1 is deemed a pseudogene. The CDR3 loop spans 15 amino acids. The CDR3 sequence is CASFTRWGQNTEAFF. In nucleotides, the CDR3 is TGTGCCAGCTTTACAAGATGGGGACAGAACACTGAAGCTTTCTTT.